There are a few counts of the clone carrying this T cell receptor (beta chain). Antigen specificity is unknown. A J-beta primer mix and a sample-barcoded 5' primer were used in a second PCR of roughly 7 to 12 cycles. TCRdb passed the 5' RACE reads through MiXCR, listing each CDR3 protein once. The profile shows some 700,000 distinct CDR3 sequences, about a fifth of them singletons. These data originate in a study of blood T cells in healthy people across ages. Overall study results and limits: One million T cells yielded diversity estimates that were considered underestimates.

The individuals who served as donors were healthy Caucasians living in Russia, aged roughly 6 to 100. Per-sample yields of isolated PBMCs were at least 6 million. The sequence came from a man in his 70s in good health. Source material: blood.

The CDR3 DNA reads as TGCAGTGCTAGTAACGGGAGAGGGGGCGGGGAGCTGTTTTTT. Protein sequence: CSASNGRGGGELFF. The chain couples TRBV20-1 to TRBJ2-2; D is tentatively TRBD1 or TRBD2 (6 bases each). Trimming left V 3 bases short and J 7 bases short, with 15 bases between. The V gene's germline CDR1 is DFQATT and CDR2 SNEGSKA (reference sequence). The length of the CDR3 is 14 residues.